The 29 T cell receptor beta chains listed next were all sequenced from one sample in a study of tumor-infiltrating lymphocytes in primary liver carcinoma. TCR beta cDNA was reverse-transcribed from approximately 0.45 ug of total RNA. The reaction used a constant-region primer and ProtoScript II reverse transcriptase. The TCR beta library was amplified through three nested multiplex PCR rounds in a modified ARM-PCR procedure. PCR rounds one and two used TRBV1-TRBV30 forward primers with a C-beta reverse primer for approximately 11 cycles each. From the multiplex PCR reads, TCRdb called clonotypes with MiXCR, one entry per CDR3 protein. The sample yields about 200,000 distinct CDR3 sequences, approximately 64% seen once. Germline DNA was also extracted, and blood RNA was taken from unsorted whole blood. The source material was peripheral blood. The source of these receptors is a woman aged 55-75 years with primary liver carcinoma and hepatitis B virus infection.

The rearrangement joins TRBV13 to TRBJ2-1, with TRBD2 as a possible D gene (5 bases). The length of the CDR3 is 13 residues. Trimming shortened V by 11 bases and J by 12 bases, and 23 bases separated the two germline ends. The V gene's germline CDR1 is PRHDT and CDR2 FYEKMQ (reference sequence). For the CDR3, the DNA is TGTGCCGGCGGCTTCACTAGTGAGCTAGGGCAGTTCTTC. It specifies CAGGFTSELGQFF.

The V and J genes are TRBV20-1 and TRBJ2-2, with TRBD2 matching 8 bases. The CDR3 is 13 residues long. CDR1 is DFQATT, CDR2 SNEGSKA, per germline (reference sequence). The V gene end was trimmed by 3 bases and the J gene end by 6 bases; junction bases not matched to a gene: 3. Written as DNA, the CDR3 is TGCAGTGCTAGCGGGAGGGCCGCCGGGGAGCTGTTTTTT. Translated: CSASGRAAGELFF.

Worth noting for this clonotype: At one of its ends the junction is not consistent with the germline gene, which may arise from a read error. The chain links TRBV11-1 to TRBJ2-5; perhaps D is TRBD1 or TRBD2 (6 bases each). The germline gives CDR1 SGHAT, CDR2 FQDESV (reference sequence). The CDR3 has 12 residues. CDR3 loop: CAGSNRGQTQDF. Written as DNA, the CDR3 is TGTGCCGGCAGCAACCGGGGGCAGACCCAGGACTTC. The whole variable domain, remainder taken from reference TRBV11-1 and TRBJ2-5, is EAEVAQSPRYKITEKSQAVAFWCDPISGHATLYWYRQILGQGPELLVQFQDESVVDDSQLPKDRFSAERLKGVDSTLKIQPAELGDSAMYLCAGSNRGQTQDFGPGTRLLVL.

V is TRBV29-1 and J is TRBJ1-1; possible D gene TRBD1, 5 bases. CDR1 is SQVTM, CDR2 ANQGSEA, per germline. CDR3 length: 14 residues. The CDR3 region is CSVQAAGGETEAFF. CDR3 DNA: TGCAGTGTCCAAGCCGCGGGGGGGGAGACTGAAGCTTTCTTT.

The chain employs TRBV5-4 and TRBJ2-3, with D uncertain. Trimming stripped 3 bases from V and 2 bases from J, with 13 bases between. Germline V gene sequence: CDR1 SGHNT, CDR2 YYREEE (reference sequence). The CDR3 spans 15 residues. DNA for the CDR3: TGTGCCAGCAGCTCCCTAGTCGGATTCACAGATACGCAGTATTTT. Translating gives CASSSLVGFTDTQYF.

The chain uses TRBV11-3 and TRBJ2-7, with 9 positions matching TRBD2. The length of the CDR3 is 16 residues. The V segment lost 3 bases and the J segment 4 bases; nucleotides outside the gene matches: 10. Germline V gene lookup returns CDR1 SGHNT and CDR2 YENEEA. In DNA, the CDR3 is TGTGCCAGCAGCTTTAGGGGTAGCGGGAGAGCGTACGAGCAGTACTTC. The encoded protein is CASSFRGSGRAYEQYF.

Regarding this clonotype: This may stem from a read error, because a much larger clone lies one nucleotide away. The J gene is TRBJ2-1, the V gene TRBV4-1, with TRBD2 as a possible D gene (5 bases). Trimming cost V 7 bases and J 5 bases, with 21 bases left between them. The CDR3 is 16 amino acids. Germline V lookup: CDR1 MGHRA, CDR2 YSYEKL. CDR3 in amino acids: CASIPRELSGNNEQFF. DNA of the CDR3: TGCGCCAGCATCCCAAGGGAGTTATCTGGGAACAATGAGCAGTTCTTC.

As to this clonotype: An end of the junction does not agree with germline; a read error may underlie this. The gene calls are TRBV11-2 and TRBJ1-5; TRBD1 matches at 8 bases. CDR3 length equals 14 residues. Per the germline V gene, CDR1 is SGHAT and CDR2 is FQNNGV. DNA of the CDR3: TGTGCCAGCAGCCTCGGACAGGGAAATCAGCCCAAGCATTTT. Translated: CASSLGQGNQPKHF.

As concerns this clonotype: Germline is not matched at one junction end, which may reflect a read error. V gene TRBV11-3 combines with J gene TRBJ2-3; D perhaps matches TRBD1 (6 bases). CDR1 and CDR2 from the germline V gene are SGHNT and YENEEA. The CDR3 totals 12 residues. CDR3 sequence reads: CANSLEGVTQYF. The CDR3 DNA is TGTGCCAACAGCTTAGAGGGGGTTACTCAGTATTTT.

This clonotype was recorded many times. It may be a read error: a sequence one base away is much more abundant. The chain uses TRBV11-2 and TRBJ2-2, with D perhaps matching TRBD2 (5 bases). From germline, CDR1 is SGHAT and CDR2 FQNNGV. Trimming took 6 bases from V and 6 from J, leaving 17 bases between them. CDR3 length equals 15 residues. The CDR3 DNA reads as TGTGCCAGCAGTCCCGACGGGGTCAACGCCGGGGAGCTGTTTTTT. Its translation: CASSPDGVNAGELFF.

This clonotype was observed a few times. This chain uses TRBV13 with TRBJ2-4; no reliable D call. The germline gives CDR1 PRHDT, CDR2 FYEKMQ (reference sequence). The CDR3 totals 13 residues. Trimming took 5 bases from V and 5 from J, leaving 10 bases between them. CDR3 nucleotides: TGTGCCAGCAGCCTTGGGCAGGAAAACATTCAGTACTTC. Residues: CASSLGQENIQYF.

The count of this clonotype is one. The rearrangement uses TRBV29-1 and TRBJ2-6; D may correspond to TRBD1 or TRBD2 (5 bases each). Germline values: CDR1 SQVTM, CDR2 ANQGSEA. This CDR3 comprises 15 residues. The CDR3 bases are TGCAACCTTGTGGGGGAAAGGACTGGGGCCAACGTCCTGACTTTC. It yields the protein CNLVGERTGANVLTF.

The genes are TRBV5-1 and TRBJ2-3, with 8 nucleotides matching TRBD2. This CDR3 has 16 amino acids. The J segment lost 5 bases and the V segment lost 0 bases, leaving 8 bases of the junction unmatched. Germline values: CDR1 SGHRS, CDR2 YFSETQ. The CDR3 here is CASSLGAGGHGDTQYF. DNA of the CDR3: TGCGCCAGCAGCTTGGGGGCGGGAGGACACGGAGATACGCAGTATTTT.

Note on this clonotype: A read error is possible here, since a much larger clone lies one base away. The conserved phenylalanine or tryptophan is not found at the CDR3 terminus, so this likely reflects a read error. V gene TRBV2 combines with J gene TRBJ2-2; no definite D call. Looked up from germline, CDR1 is SNHLY and CDR2 is FYNNEI. V gave up 3 bases and J gave up 0 bases, with 5 bases separating them. The CDR3 runs to 14 residues. In DNA, the CDR3 is TGTGCCAGCAGTGAGACCGCGAACACCGGGGAGCTGTTTCTT. This translates into CASSETANTGELFL.

For this clonotype: This may arise from a read error, as a much more abundant clone is one base away. The V gene is TRBV4-2, the J gene TRBJ2-3; a weak D match, TRBD2 (6 bases). Between the trimmed V and J ends, which lost 7 bases and 4 bases, there was a span of 18 bases. The CDR3 is 15 residues long. Germline CDR1 reads LGHNA; CDR2 reads YNFKEQ. DNA for the CDR3: TGTGCCAGCAACCCGGGACTCCACCGCGCAGATACGCAGTATTTT. It yields the protein CASNPGLHRADTQYF.

The chain is built from TRBV10-1 and TRBJ2-2; possible D gene TRBD2, 5 bases. The CDR3 is 13 residues long. The ends were cut back, 9 bases at V and 5 bases at J, with 13 bases in the middle. Germline V gene data show CDR1 as WNHNN and CDR2 as SYGVQD (reference sequence). The CDR3 nucleotides are TGCGCCAGTCAAACCACTAGGACCGGGGAGCTGTTTTTT. As protein: CASQTTRTGELFF.

This clonotype came up many times. The V call is TRBV6-5, the J call TRBJ2-3; 13 bases are a match to TRBD2. J was trimmed by 0 bases and V by 1 base; bases with no gene match: 4. The germline V gene has CDR1 MNHEY and CDR2 SVGAGI. The CDR3 is 18 residues long. The CDR3 DNA is TGTGCCAGCAGTTACTTACTGGGACTAGCGGGGAGCACAGATACGCAGTATTTT. Its translation is CASSYLLGLAGSTDTQYF.

Worth noting for this clonotype: This sequence may be a read error, since a much larger clone differs from it by one base. This chain links TRBV6-5 with TRBJ2-7; D is perhaps TRBD1 or TRBD2 (5 bases each). Per the germline V gene, CDR1 is MNHEY and CDR2 is SVGAGI. This CDR3 spans 13 amino acids. V lost 8 bases and J lost 7, with 18 bases in between. The CDR3 spells CASGQRGVSEQYF. The CDR3 coding sequence is TGTGCCAGCGGTCAACGGGGCGTGAGTGAGCAGTACTTC.

This clonotype was observed many times. The rearrangement links TRBV4-1 to TRBJ1-2; perhaps TRBD1 as D (5 bases). The germline V gene has CDR1 MGHRA and CDR2 YSYEKL. V was clipped by 4 bases and J by 7 bases, with 25 bases between them. This CDR3 contains 17 residues. The CDR3 spells CASSLEGRVSYSSGYTF. CDR3 sequence (DNA): TGCGCCAGCAGCCTCGAGGGGAGAGTTTCGTATTCTAGTGGCTACACCTTC.

Concerning this clonotype itself: The conserved final phenylalanine or tryptophan is absent from the CDR3, which likely points to a read error. The chain recombines TRBV11-2 with TRBJ2-3; 7 positions match TRBD1. Germline assignment: CDR1 SGHAT and CDR2 FQNNGV. The CDR3 contains 17 residues. The CDR3 loop reads CASSKHRRQGDTYTQYY. CDR3 DNA: TGTGCCAGCAGCAAGCACAGGCGTCAGGGGGACACATATACGCAGTATTAT.

Concerning this clonotype itself: A much larger clone lies one base from this, so it may be a read error. The CDR3 sequence: CASSDRNSGNTEAFF. The CDR3 bases are TGTGCCAGCAGTGACAGGAACAGCGGGAACACTGAAGCTTTCTTT. J is TRBJ1-1 and V is TRBV6-6; D possibly corresponds to TRBD1 (6 bases). Trimming took off 5 bases at V and 1 base at J, with 14 bases between the two ends. The CDR3 is made up of 15 amino acids. CDR1 is MNHNY and CDR2 is SVGAGI in the germline V gene (reference sequence).

CDR3 amino acids: CASSYVGGTSWNKNIQYF. The CDR3 DNA reads as TGTGCCAGCAGTTATGTCGGGGGTACTAGCTGGAACAAAAACATTCAGTACTTC. The V call is TRBV6-5, the J call TRBJ2-4; D is possibly TRBD2 (6 bases). The CDR3 loop spans 18 amino acids. CDR1 MNHEY and CDR2 SVGAGI come from the germline V gene. V lost 3 bases and J lost 3, with 21 bases in between.

A note on this clonotype: A much larger clone sits a single nucleotide away, making a read error possible. This chain joins TRBV4-1 and TRBJ2-5, with a weak D call TRBD2 (5 bases). V gave up 3 bases and J gave up 3 bases, with 17 bases separating them. Germline lookup yields CDR1 MGHRA and CDR2 YSYEKL. CDR3 length equals 16 residues. The CDR3, as DNA: TGCGCCAGCAGCCACGTTGGAGGCGGCCTAAAAGAGACCCAGTACTTC. It is translated as CASSHVGGGLKETQYF.

On this clonotype itself: A read error may produce the germline difference seen at one junction end. The rearrangement joins TRBV11-2 to TRBJ1-5, with D maybe TRBD1 (6 bases). CDR1 and CDR2 from the germline V gene are SGHAT and FQNNGV. The CDR3 loop spans 14 amino acids. CDR3 residues: CVSSFDGGAQPQHF. CDR3 DNA: TGTGTCAGCAGCTTTGACGGGGGGGCCCAGCCCCAGCATTTT.

For this clonotype: A single base separates this from a much larger clone, so it may be a read error. This chain links TRBV6-1 with TRBJ1-1; possible D gene TRBD1, 5 bases. CDR1 and CDR2 (germline): MNHNS, SASEGT. The CDR3 sequence is 16 residues long. CDR3 DNA: TGTGCCAGCAGCAGAAAGACAGAAAGAATGAACACTGAAGTTTTCTTT. Translating it yields CASSRKTERMNTEVFF.

To note about this clonotype: This CDR3 fails to terminate in the conserved phenylalanine or tryptophan, so it likely reflects a read error. Written as DNA, the CDR3 is TGTGCCAGCAGCTGGCTCAGGGTTTCCTACAATGAGCAGTTCCTC. It is translated as CASSWLRVSYNEQFL. V usage is TRBV7-8 and J usage is TRBJ2-1; D might be TRBD1 (5 bases). Per germline, CDR1 SGHVS and CDR2 FQNEAQ. Trimming pared 4 bases from V and 1 base from J, leaving 11 bases between. The CDR3 extends over 15 amino acids.

This clonotype was picked up a small number of times. The chain carries TRBV11-2 and TRBJ2-5; D not resolved. Between the trimmed V and J ends, which lost 5 bases and 4 bases, there was a span of 17 bases. In germline, CDR1 is SGHAT, CDR2 FQNNGV. The CDR3 consists of 15 residues. This chain's CDR3 is CASSPVGLVPETQYF. CDR3 in DNA: TGTGCCAGCAGCCCCGTCGGGCTAGTCCCAGAGACCCAGTACTTC.

To note about this clonotype: A read error is likely, as this CDR3 ends without the conserved phenylalanine or tryptophan. Because the CDR3's place on the DNA is in doubt, the DNA is left out and the CDR3 is given as listed by TCRdb. The chain carries TRBV29-1 and TRBJ2-3; the table gives TRBD1 as D, unverified against the DNA. From germline, CDR1 is SQVTM and CDR2 ANQGSEA. The CDR3 length equals 11 residues, ends included. CDR3 amino acids: CGVADRERVYL.

Note on this clonotype: Compared with germline, one end of the junction differs, possibly owing to a read error. The rearrangement uses TRBV29-1 and TRBJ2-1; 9 bases match TRBD2. This CDR3 has 14 residues. Germline CDR1 is SQVTM and CDR2 is ANQGSEA. CDR3 region: CSVGSGTSPDEQFF. The CDR3 DNA sequence: TGTAGCGTTGGTAGCGGGACTAGCCCCGATGAGCAGTTCTTC.